One and the same sample provided the 14 T cell receptor beta chains below, sequenced in a study of a mutant IDH1 vaccine in newly diagnosed glioma. No antigen has been identified for these receptors. TCRdb's copy holds only in-frame clones and misses some; the assay was immunoSEQ multiplex PCR. The sample contains approximately 41,000 clones, 81% of which appear only once. Time point specified: week 23, last vaccination. Every single dose of the vaccine, 300 ug of mutant IDH1 20-mer peptide, came with topical imiquimod. This specimen was PBMCs, taken from a glioma patient whose treatment included an IDH1 peptide vaccine. The receptors were gathered from a man in his forties or fifties with glioma.

The table lists this clone with a few counts. The rearrangement links TRBV14 to TRBJ1-4, with TRBD1 matching over 8 bases. The CDR3 runs to 17 residues. Trimming took 2 bases from V and 7 from J; bases not matched to a gene: 12. Germline CDR1 and CDR2: SGHDN and FVKESK. In DNA, the CDR3 is TGTGCCAGCAGCCAAAGGAACTCGGACAGGGCACCTGAAAAACTGTTTTTT. Protein sequence: CASSQRNSDRAPEKLFF.

DNA for the CDR3: TGTGCCAGCAACAACCCAACAGGGCACTATGGCTACACCTTC. It specifies CASNNPTGHYGYTF. V and J are TRBV9 and TRBJ1-2, with a weak D call TRBD1 (6 bases). V lost 6 bases to trimming and J lost 3 bases, with 15 bases between them. This CDR3 spans 14 amino acids. Looked up from germline, CDR1 is SGDLS and CDR2 is YYNGEE.

V gene TRBV6-4 combines with J gene TRBJ2-5, with unresolved D. V lost 2 bases to trimming and J lost 2 bases, with 6 bases between them. The CDR3 totals 13 residues. The germline V gene encodes CDR1 MRHNA and CDR2 SNTAGT. The CDR3 sequence is CASSDLGQETQYF. The CDR3 DNA sequence: TGTGCCAGCAGTGACCTGGGACAAGAGACCCAGTACTTC.

This rearrangement joins TRBV19 to TRBJ2-1; D may be TRBD1 (6 bases). Trimming took 3 bases from V and 8 from J, leaving 14 bases between them. The CDR3 sequence is 14 residues long. Germline V lookup: CDR1 LNHDA, CDR2 SQIVND (reference sequence). CDR3 DNA: TGTGCCAGTAGTATGAACAGGGTTAGCGATGAGCAGTTCTTC. Translation: CASSMNRVSDEQFF.

The rearrangement links TRBV27 to TRBJ2-1; D gene ambiguous. Trimming took 3 bases from V and 9 from J, leaving 12 bases between them. The CDR3 consists of 13 residues. The germline gives CDR1 MNHEY, CDR2 SMNVEV (reference sequence). Here the CDR3 reads CASSFGVGSEQFF. The CDR3 coding sequence is TGTGCCAGCAGTTTTGGGGTGGGAAGTGAGCAGTTCTTC.

The V and J genes are TRBV4-3 and TRBJ2-1; TRBD2 matches 11 bases. With 4 bases clipped from V and 8 bases from J, the junction kept 13 bases outside the gene matches. Germline V gene lookup returns CDR1 LGHNA and CDR2 YSLEER. The CDR3 is 17 amino acids. CDR3 protein: CASSPFILAGGGDEQFF. CDR3 nucleotide sequence: TGCGCCAGCAGCCCCTTCATCCTAGCGGGGGGAGGCGATGAGCAGTTCTTC.

This rearrangement joins TRBV18 to TRBJ2-3; no clear D gene. Per germline, CDR1 KGHSH and CDR2 LQKENI. Between the trimmed V and J ends, which lost 4 bases and 0 bases, there was a span of 5 bases. The CDR3 is made up of 13 amino acids. The CDR3 region is CASSRSSTDTQYF. DNA for the CDR3: TGTGCCAGCTCACGCTCTAGCACAGATACGCAGTATTTT.

With respect to this clone: An end of the junction does not agree with germline; a read error may underlie this. The chain combines TRBV5-4 with TRBJ1-6; D is ambiguous. This CDR3 comprises 16 residues. CDR1 and CDR2 (germline): SGHNT, YYREEE (reference sequence). The CDR3 sequence: CASSQDRAALGSPLHF. DNA for the CDR3: TGCGCCAGCAGCCAAGATCGGGCGGCGCTGGGTTCACCCCTCCACTTT.

This clone was seen once. The chain links TRBV10-3 to TRBJ2-3; D unresolved. CDR1 is ENHRY, CDR2 SYGVKD, per germline. The germline V and J ends were trimmed by 6 bases and 3 bases, with 19 bases remaining between them. The CDR3 has 16 amino acids. This chain's CDR3 is CAIRGSSDGVTDTQYF. In DNA, the CDR3 is TGTGCCATCAGGGGATCCTCAGATGGTGTAACAGATACGCAGTATTTT.

The rearrangement uses TRBV5-6 and TRBJ1-5, with D maybe TRBD1 (5 bases). The germline V gene has CDR1 SGHDT and CDR2 YYEEEE. The CDR3 spans 15 residues. V lost 3 bases and J 1 base, leaving 11 bases between the germline ends. The CDR3 coding sequence is TGTGCCAGCAGCTCGGGGGGTTGGAGCAATCAGCCCCAGCATTTT. It is translated as CASSSGGWSNQPQHF.

The rearrangement joins TRBV30 to TRBJ1-1, with TRBD1 matching 7 bases. Germline V CDR1 and CDR2: GTSNPN, SVGIG (reference sequence). The CDR3 spans 13 residues. Losses at the gene ends were 1 base for V and 4 bases for J; bases not matched to a gene: 3. The CDR3 spells CAWSAGGFTEAFF. The CDR3 bases are TGTGCCTGGAGTGCAGGGGGATTCACTGAAGCTTTCTTT. Complete variable domain (other parts from reference TRBV30 and TRBJ1-1): SQTIHQWPATLVQPVGSPLSLECTVEGTSNPNLYWYRQAAGRGLQLLFYSVGIGQISSEVPQNLSASRPQDRQFILSSKKLLLSDSGFYLCAWSAGGFTEAFFGQGTRLTVV.

As concerns this clone: In the same sample, other DNA sequences code for this CDR3. J is TRBJ1-1 and V is TRBV19, with D perhaps TRBD1 (5 bases). The germline V and J ends were trimmed by 1 base and 1 base, with 7 bases remaining between them. Germline loops: CDR1 LNHDA, CDR2 SQIVND (reference sequence). The CDR3 runs 14 residues. CDR3 sequence reads: CASSIGGGNTEAFF. DNA for the CDR3: TGTGCCAGTAGTATAGGTGGGGGGAACACTGAAGCTTTCTTT.

This chain connects TRBV6-6 to TRBJ2-5; 8 bases line up with TRBD2. This CDR3 is 16 amino acids long. The junction had 16 bases not matched to a gene; V was cut back by 6 bases and J by 7 bases. Per germline, CDR1 MNHNY and CDR2 SVGAGI (reference sequence). The CDR3 DNA is TGTGCCAGCAGCCCTACCGGGGGGGCGGAGGGCGGGACCCAGTACTTC. Protein: CASSPTGGAEGGTQYF.

This chain connects TRBV28 to TRBJ2-7, with D tentatively TRBD1 or TRBD2 (7 bases each). The germline V gene encodes CDR1 MDHEN and CDR2 SYDVKM. The CDR3 covers 14 residues. Trimming pared 3 bases from V and 3 bases from J, leaving 12 bases between. This CDR3 is CASSLAGGDYEQYF. CDR3 DNA: TGTGCCAGCAGTTTGGCAGGGGGGGACTACGAGCAGTACTTC.